The rows below give T cell receptor beta chains drawn from one sample of a study of blood T cells in healthy people across ages. TCRdb reprocessed the 5' RACE reads with MiXCR, giving one entry per CDR3 protein. This table holds about 760,000 distinct CDR3 sequences, roughly 56% found once. The sample consisted of blood. The source of these receptors is a man in his forties in good health. Both conserved end residues are part of each CDR3. The D gene is left open where the match is weak. Rows may omit the clone size; those that give it use once, few, many or a size class.

j_call,v_call,clone_size,d_call,cdr3_aa,cdr3_nt
TRBJ2-7,TRBV20-1,-,TRBD1,CSARDRGREQYF,TGCAGTGCTCGGGACAGGGGACGGGAGCAGTACTTC
TRBJ1-5,TRBV28,-,TRBD1,CATIGTGDWGAQHF,TGTGCCACCATAGGGACAGGGGACTGGGGGGCCCAGCATTTT
TRBJ2-7,TRBV12-3/TRBV12-4,-,-,CASSNSGDEQYF,TGTGCCAGCAGCAACTCAGGGGACGAGCAGTACTTC
TRBJ2-7,TRBV28,-,-,CASTGLQHSRDFMTSYEQYF,TGTGCCAGCACGGGACTGCAACACTCCCGGGACTTCATGACTTCCTACGAGCAGTACTTC
TRBJ2-5,TRBV4-2,-,TRBD2,CTSSQGLAGTYEQYF,TGTACCAGCAGCCAAGGGCTAGCGGGAACCTATGAGCAGTACTTC
TRBJ1-5,TRBV15,few,-,CATSTLSAQPQHF,TGTGCCACCAGCACGTTGTCGGCTCAGCCCCAGCATTTT
TRBJ2-7,TRBV29-1,-,-,CSVDSGTYNEQYF,TGCAGCGTTGACAGTGGAACCTACAATGAGCAGTACTTC
TRBJ1-2,TRBV28,-,-,CASSSQVVWYGYTF,TGTGCCAGCAGTTCCCAAGTGGTGTGGTATGGCTACACCTTC
TRBJ1-5,TRBV20-1,-,-,CSARDIKVGVGDLQVRPQHF,TGCAGTGCTAGAGATATAAAGGTTGGGGTTGGGGACCTCCAAGTCAGGCCCCAGCATTTT
TRBJ2-7,TRBV28,-,TRBD2,CASSFAGGSTHYEQYF,TGTGCCAGCAGTTTCGCCGGCGGGAGTACGCACTACGAGCAGTACTTC
TRBJ2-5,TRBV6-1,-,-,CASSRQGAQREGLETQYF,TGTGCCAGCAGCCGACAGGGGGCTCAGCGGGAGGGTTTGGAGACCCAGTACTTC
TRBJ1-2,TRBV20-1,-,-,CSARVPIQGLYGYTF,TGCAGTGCTAGAGTCCCGATTCAGGGCCTGTATGGCTACACCTTC
TRBJ2-3,TRBV4-2,few,-,CASSQGGGLADTQYF,TGTGCCAGCAGCCAAGGAGGGGGGTTAGCAGATACGCAGTATTTT
TRBJ2-3,TRBV4-2,few,-,CASSRTLGRADTQYF,TGTGCCAGCAGCAGGACCCTCGGACGGGCAGATACGCAGTATTTT
TRBJ2-3,TRBV7-2,few,-,CASSRINTDTQYF,TGTGCCAGCAGCCGGATAAACACAGATACGCAGTATTTT
TRBJ1-1,TRBV7-9,-,TRBD1,CASSNPQGEAFF,TGTGCCAGCAGCAACCCACAGGGGGAAGCTTTCTTT
TRBJ2-4,TRBV6-5,-,TRBD1,CASRTGTGNGEQYF,TGTGCCAGCAGGACCGGGACAGGGAATGGAGAGCAGTACTTC
TRBJ2-3,TRBV12-3/TRBV12-4,once,-,CASSRNRVPPDTQYF,TGTGCCAGCAGCAGAAACAGGGTCCCCCCAGATACGCAGTATTTT
TRBJ2-3,TRBV4-3,-,-,CASSQELARGGVLVADTQYF,TGCGCCAGCAGCCAAGAGTTGGCCAGGGGCGGCGTCCTGGTGGCAGATACGCAGTATTTT
TRBJ2-3,TRBV7-9,few,-,CASSLASSGPDTQYF,TGTGCCAGCAGCTTAGCGTCTAGTGGGCCAGATACGCAGTATTTT
TRBJ2-7,TRBV20-1,many,TRBD2,CSARDPLAGVGEQYF,TGCAGTGCTAGAGATCCCCTAGCGGGAGTCGGCGAGCAGTACTTC
TRBJ1-2,TRBV10-3,-,TRBD1,CAISDTGVGYTF,TGTGCTATCAGCGACACAGGGGTAGGCTACACCTTC
TRBJ2-5,TRBV12-3/TRBV12-4,few,TRBD2,CASAPHPGLAGKETQYF,TGTGCCAGCGCCCCCCACCCGGGACTAGCGGGTAAAGAGACCCAGTACTTC
TRBJ2-3,TRBV12-3/TRBV12-4,-,TRBD1,CASNSGTEVTDTQYF,TGTGCCAGCAATTCCGGGACAGAGGTAACAGATACGCAGTATTTT
TRBJ2-1,TRBV29-1,-,TRBD1,CSVEEGQGVGEQFF,TGCAGCGTTGAAGAGGGACAGGGCGTTGGTGAGCAGTTCTTC
TRBJ2-5,TRBV12-3/TRBV12-4,-,-,CASSLDGVGETQYF,TGTGCCAGCAGTTTGGATGGGGTCGGTGAGACCCAGTACTTC
TRBJ1-6,TRBV12-3/TRBV12-4,-,-,CASSNYNSPLHF,TGTGCCAGCAGTAACTATAATTCACCCCTCCACTTT